This TCR beta chain was profiled in a study of blood T cell repertoires in COVID-19. Across the study: There were acute and convalescent COVID-19 samples, and they came from the United States, Italy and Spain.

In the authors' workflow: Nucleated cell counts were estimated from reference gene primer amplification. TCRdb keeps only in-frame clones here, not all; method: immunoSEQ multiplex PCR. D and trimming were read from the DNA, whereas the V and J calls and clone size are those reported in that table. Of 70,000 or so clones listed, around 87% were seen once; the top ten hold 3.9%. The CDR3 is 13 amino acids. Germline CDR1 and CDR2: SNHLY and FYNNEI. Trimming removed 6 bases from V and 3 bases from J, with 9 bases in between. The V gene is TRBV2, the J gene TRBJ1-5; D not resolved. The clonotype originates from a man in his 70s with active COVID-19. The material sequenced was peripheral blood. CDR3 DNA sequence: TGTGCCAGCAGCGGACTCATCAATCAGCCCCAGCATTTT. It yields the protein CASSGLINQPQHF.